What follows describes a single TCR beta chain. Original processing methods: It was from reference gene primer amplification that nucleated cell counts were estimated. Produced via immunoSEQ multiplex PCR; TCRdb's table is partial and in-frame only. V, J and clone size are those of that table, while D and trimming were read from the DNA. The repertoire has approximately 100,000 clones, less than 85% of them found once; the top ten carry 11%. From germline, CDR1 is SGHVS and CDR2 FQNEAQ. This CDR3 spans 16 amino acids. V dropped 4 bases and J dropped 0; count of bases not matched to a gene: 8. This sample was included in a study of blood T cell repertoires in COVID-19. Study-level background: Nucleic acid was either cDNA or gDNA, and it came from T cells, B-cell-depleted T cells, or PBMCs.

The clonotype was recovered from an older man with active or convalescent COVID-19. Sequencing used peripheral blood. This rearrangement joins TRBV7-8 to TRBJ2-7, with 8 nucleotides matching TRBD1. The CDR3 protein is CASSWGQARSSYEQYF. CDR3 DNA: TGTGCCAGCAGCTGGGGACAGGCGAGGAGCTCCTACGAGCAGTACTTC.